The T cell receptor (beta chain) described here comes from a study of beta chain features in type 1 diabetes. Study-level points and caveats: In these data, an HLA type influence on TCRB rearrangement remained unresolved.

The sequenced template was cDNA made from the entire isolated RNA. Sequencing used immunoSEQ multiplex PCR; TCRdb keeps in-frame clones, though not all of them. This repertoire shows around 400,000 clones, roughly 12% found once; its top ten account for around 0.02%. V shed 0 bases and J shed 5 bases, with 13 bases lying between them. CDR1 is GTSNPN, CDR2 SVGIG, per germline (reference sequence). CDR3 length: 14 amino acids. On this clone itself: No antigen is known for it.

The receptor's source is a young man in good health. The sequencing input was naive CD4+ T cells from blood. This chain links TRBV30 with TRBJ2-5; maybe TRBD2 (7 bases). As DNA, the CDR3 is TGTGCCTGGAGTGTGGGGGGGCCAGGGGAGACCCAGTACTTC. Translating gives CAWSVGGPGETQYF.